Below are 20 T cell receptor beta chains sequenced from a single sample in a study of T cell responses to AZD1222 COVID-19 vaccine. Repertoires were generated with immunoSEQ multiplex PCR, while TCRdb's copy carries only in-frame clones and drops some. Among 100,000 to 120,000 clones listed, approximately 90% were seen once. This specimen was peripheral blood, taken on day 0 of AZD1222 vaccination. The receptors shown here come from an adult in good health.

The chain links TRBV6-4 to TRBJ2-1, with D possibly TRBD2 on 6 matching bases. CDR1 and CDR2 from the germline V gene are MRHNA and SNTAGT. V was trimmed by 8 bases and J by 2 bases, leaving 25 bases between them. The CDR3 has 18 amino acids. CDR3 DNA sequence: TGTGCCAGCTCCAAGGGACTCCTCGTGGGGCGCGCCTACAATGAGCAGTTCTTC. Translation gives CASSKGLLVGRAYNEQFF.

V and J are TRBV11-2 and TRBJ2-7, with TRBD2 matching 7 bases. V was clipped by 5 bases and J by 6 bases; unmatched bases: 7. The CDR3 covers 13 residues. Germline V gene lookup returns CDR1 SGHAT and CDR2 FQNNGV. CDR3 region: CASSRLGGSEQYF. The CDR3 nucleotides are TGTGCCAGCAGCCGCCTGGGCGGGAGCGAGCAGTACTTC.

The gene calls are TRBV19 and TRBJ2-5; 7 nucleotides align to TRBD1. V shed 6 bases and J 7 bases; nucleotides not matched to a gene: 17. CDR3 length: 16 residues. Germline CDR1 reads LNHDA; CDR2 reads SQIVND (reference sequence). CDR3 coding DNA: TGTGCCAGTAGATTGGGAACTAGGGACAGAAACGGGACCCAGTACTTC. This encodes CASRLGTRDRNGTQYF.

V and J are TRBV6-5 and TRBJ2-3, with TRBD2 matching over 12 bases. The germline V gene has CDR1 MNHEY and CDR2 SVGAGI. V gave up 5 bases and J gave up 6 bases; unmatched junction bases: 6. The CDR3 length is 15 residues. CDR3 sequence reads: CASSLAGGPLDTQYF. The CDR3 DNA follows: TGTGCCAGCAGTCTAGCGGGAGGGCCCTTGGATACGCAGTATTTT.

The chain carries TRBV19 and TRBJ2-7; D is unresolved. The CDR3 length is 15 residues. V was pared by 1 base and J by 1 base, with 11 bases between. Germline CDR1 and CDR2: LNHDA and SQIVND (reference sequence). The CDR3, as DNA: TGTGCCAGTAGTATAGTACACCCACCTTCCTACGAGCAGTACTTC. Its translation is CASSIVHPPSYEQYF. Together with reference TRBV19 and TRBJ2-7, the CDR3 gives the full variable domain: DGGITQSPKYLFRKEGQNVTLSCEQNLNHDAMYWYRQDPGQGLRLIYYSQIVNDFQKGDIAEGYSVSREKKESFPLTVTSAQKNPTAFYLCASSIVHPPSYEQYFGPGTRLTVT.

This clone was observed a handful of times. It is unclear where the CDR3 begins or ends on the DNA, so no DNA is shown, and the CDR3 is as TCRdb lists it. The chain joins TRBV12-3 or TRBV12-4 to TRBJ1-5. With termini counted, the CDR3 has 13 amino acids. CDR3: CASSTSTGQPQHF.

The chain has TRBV5-4 and TRBJ1-6, with 7 bases that match TRBD1. V dropped 9 bases and J dropped 7; count of bases not matched to a gene: 7. The CDR3 length is 13 residues. Germline V CDR1 and CDR2: SGHNT, YYREEE (reference sequence). CDR3 bases: TGTGCCATCCGAGACAGGGAGAATTCACCCCTCCACTTT. Protein product: CAIRDRENSPLHF. Full variable domain (missing parts from reference TRBV5-4 and TRBJ1-6): ETGVTQSPTHLIKTRGQQVTLRCSSQSGHNTVSWYQQALGQGPQFIFQYYREEENGRGNFPPRFSGLQFPNYSSELNVNALELDDSALYLCAIRDRENSPLHFGNGTRLTVT.

V usage is TRBV19 and J usage is TRBJ1-5; 7 bases align to TRBD1. The CDR3 is made up of 21 amino acids. In germline, CDR1 is LNHDA, CDR2 SQIVND (reference sequence). The V and J ends lost 5 bases and 3 bases, in that order; junction bases with no gene match: 25. In DNA, the CDR3 is TGTGCCAGTAGTCCCGGAATTCCTCGGCAGGGGGTTCCTTATTTCAATCAGCCCCAGCATTTT. Amino acid sequence: CASSPGIPRQGVPYFNQPQHF.

This rearrangement joins TRBV19 to TRBJ1-1; the D gene is possibly TRBD1 (5 bases). The ends were cut back, 3 bases at V and 8 bases at J, with 13 bases in the middle. CDR1 and CDR2 (germline): LNHDA, SQIVND (reference sequence). The CDR3 runs 13 residues. CDR3 nucleotides: TGTGCCAGTAGTATCCCAAACGGGGGGGAAGCTTTCTTT. This sequence encodes CASSIPNGGEAFF.

The genes are TRBV7-8 and TRBJ2-1, with D uncertain. CDR1 is SGHVS, CDR2 FQNEAQ, per germline. V was pared by 1 base and J by 2 bases, with 9 bases between. The CDR3 covers 15 residues. The CDR3 sequence is CASSLEAVPYNEQFF. Here the CDR3 DNA reads TGTGCCAGCAGCTTAGAAGCAGTCCCCTACAATGAGCAGTTCTTC.

The V gene is TRBV4-1, the J gene TRBJ1-5, with TRBD1 as a possible D gene (5 bases). The germline CDR1 and CDR2 sequences are MGHRA and YSYEKL. The CDR3 contains 13 residues. The ends were cut back, 0 bases at V and 10 bases at J, with 10 bases in the middle. CDR3 sequence (DNA): TGCGCCAGCAGCCAAGATAAAGACAGTCCCCAGCATTTT. Protein: CASSQDKDSPQHF.

This chain links TRBV7-9 with TRBJ2-7; 11 nucleotides line up with TRBD2. The CDR3 spans 16 residues. The germline gives CDR1 SEHNR, CDR2 FQNEAQ (reference sequence). V lost 5 bases, J lost 0 bases, and 6 bases stayed unmatched. DNA of the CDR3: TGTGCCAGCAGCATTGCTAGCGGGAGGAACTCCTACGAGCAGTACTTC. This codes for CASSIASGRNSYEQYF.

The V gene is TRBV11-2, the J gene TRBJ1-1, with TRBD1 matching 7 bases. V dropped 1 base and J dropped 0; count of bases not matched to a gene: 2. The CDR3 is made up of 15 amino acids. Germline CDR1 and CDR2: SGHAT and FQNNGV. CDR3 coding DNA: TGTGCCAGCAGCTTAGCGGGACAGTTGAACACTGAAGCTTTCTTT. Protein product: CASSLAGQLNTEAFF.

This chain joins TRBV5-6 and TRBJ1-5, with D uncertain. Trimming pared 4 bases from V and 1 base from J, leaving 15 bases between. This CDR3 has 16 amino acids. Per germline, CDR1 SGHDT and CDR2 YYEEEE. The CDR3: CASSPGRAGSNQPQHF. The CDR3 nucleotides read TGTGCCAGCAGCCCTGGACGTGCGGGAAGCAATCAGCCCCAGCATTTT.

The chain carries TRBV18 and TRBJ1-3; no clear D. The length of the CDR3 is 14 residues. V shed 1 base and J shed 3 bases, with 7 bases lying between them. Germline V gene lookup returns CDR1 KGHSH and CDR2 LQKENI. The CDR3 sequence: CASSPQGRGNTIYF. CDR3 nucleotides: TGTGCCAGCTCACCACAGGGCCGTGGAAACACCATATATTTT.

The chain has TRBV12-3 or TRBV12-4 and TRBJ1-2; D is unclear. The CDR3 loop spans 12 amino acids. The V and J ends lost 5 bases and 7 bases respectively, with 11 bases between them. For the CDR3, the DNA is TGTGCCAGCAGTGCCTGGAGAGGTGGCTACACCTTC. Translation gives CASSAWRGGYTF.

This clone was seen a single time. Distinct nucleotide sequences in the sample also encode this CDR3. V usage is TRBV5-8 and J usage is TRBJ2-7; TRBD2 agrees at 7 bases. With V trimmed by 1 base and J by 6 bases, 13 bases remained unmatched. CDR1 and CDR2 (germline): SGHTS, YDEGEE. The CDR3 length is 16 residues. The CDR3 loop is CASSLRRTGWGGEQYF. The CDR3 DNA sequence: TGTGCCAGCAGCTTGCGAAGGACTGGGTGGGGGGGCGAGCAGTACTTC.

This clone was detected once. The chain employs TRBV2 and TRBJ2-2, with D perhaps matching TRBD1 (5 bases). Trimming took 6 bases from V and 7 from J, leaving 12 bases between them. The CDR3 contains 13 residues. Germline-derived CDR1 and CDR2 are SNHLY and FYNNEI. The CDR3 protein is CASSMGQDGELFF. The CDR3 nucleotides read TGTGCCAGCAGCATGGGGCAGGACGGGGAGCTGTTTTTT. The variable domain in full, with the rest retrieved from reference TRBV2 and TRBJ2-2, is EPEVTQTPSHQVTQMGQEVILRCVPISNHLYFYWYRQILGQKVEFLVSFYNNEISEKSEIFDDQFSVERPDGSNFTLKIRSTKLEDSAMYFCASSMGQDGELFFGEGSRLTVL.

The chain carries TRBV2 and TRBJ1-5, with D possibly TRBD1 on 5 matching bases. Trimming shortened V by 6 bases and J by 7 bases, and 13 bases separated the two germline ends. Germline values: CDR1 SNHLY, CDR2 FYNNEI. The CDR3 contains 13 residues. The CDR3 reads CASRLTGEQPQHF. CDR3 nucleotide sequence: TGTGCCAGCAGATTAACAGGAGAACAGCCCCAGCATTTT.

The rearrangement joins TRBV2 to TRBJ1-3; possible D gene TRBD1, 6 bases. The CDR3 is 14 residues long. Between the trimmed V and J ends, which lost 7 bases and 1 base, there was a span of 11 bases. Germline assignment: CDR1 SNHLY and CDR2 FYNNEI. This chain's CDR3 is CASTGQGSGNTIYF. The CDR3 DNA is TGTGCCAGCACCGGGCAGGGGTCTGGAAACACCATATATTTT.